These T cell receptor beta chains were read from a single sample in a study of cytomegalovirus exposure and HLA in healthy donors. Using immunoSEQ multiplex PCR, the repertoire was profiled, and TCRdb retains in-frame clones only, with some absent. The table has around 140,000 clones, 82% seen once. Sequenced sample: PBMCs. These receptors originate from a woman between 45 and 65 years old in good health and CMV-seropositive. Both conserved end residues are part of each CDR3. Fields, in order: J gene, clone size, V gene, D gene, CDR3 protein, CDR3 DNA. A D gene is named only where the DNA matches it firmly. Not every row has a clone size; where given, it reads once, few, many or a size class.

j_gene: TRBJ2-7; abundance: .; v_gene: TRBV20-1; d_gene: TRBD2; CDR3aa: CSLGLAGGQYF; CDR3nt: TGCAGTTTGGGACTAGCGGGAGGGCAGTACTTC
j_gene: TRBJ2-7; abundance: .; v_gene: TRBV5-1; d_gene: .; CDR3aa: CASSSLPGSYEQYF; CDR3nt: TGCGCCAGCAGCTCCCTTCCGGGTTCCTACGAGCAGTACTTC
j_gene: TRBJ1-5; abundance: .; v_gene: TRBV27; d_gene: .; CDR3aa: CASSLGQGIWPQHF; CDR3nt: TGTGCCAGCAGTTTAGGTCAGGGGATTTGGCCCCAGCATTTT
j_gene: TRBJ2-7; abundance: .; v_gene: TRBV9; d_gene: TRBD1; CDR3aa: CASSVGTGGGQYF; CDR3nt: TGTGCCAGCAGCGTGGGGACAGGGGGCGGGCAGTACTTC
j_gene: TRBJ2-7; abundance: .; v_gene: TRBV7-9; d_gene: TRBD1; CDR3aa: CAIAGQGPYEQYF; CDR3nt: TGTGCCATCGCCGGACAGGGCCCCTACGAGCAGTACTTC
j_gene: TRBJ2-1; abundance: .; v_gene: TRBV5-1; d_gene: .; CDR3aa: CASSFRAADYNEQFF; CDR3nt: TGCGCCAGCAGCTTTAGAGCGGCAGACTACAATGAGCAGTTCTTC
j_gene: TRBJ2-3; abundance: .; v_gene: TRBV5-1; d_gene: TRBD2; CDR3aa: CASSLAGLAGSTGDTDTQYF; CDR3nt: TGCGCCAGCAGCTTGGCCGGGTTAGCGGGAAGTACGGGGGACACAGATACGCAGTATTTT
j_gene: TRBJ2-1; abundance: .; v_gene: TRBV5-1; d_gene: .; CDR3aa: CASSLTAYNEQFF; CDR3nt: TGCGCCAGCAGCTTAACAGCCTACAATGAGCAGTTCTTC
j_gene: TRBJ2-7; abundance: .; v_gene: TRBV5-1; d_gene: .; CDR3aa: CASSPPGEIYEQYF; CDR3nt: TGCGCCAGCAGCCCGCCGGGAGAGATTTACGAGCAGTACTTC
j_gene: TRBJ1-6; abundance: .; v_gene: TRBV4-2; d_gene: TRBD1; CDR3aa: CASSQDPTGSSYNSPLHF; CDR3nt: TGTGCCAGCAGCCAAGATCCGACAGGGAGCTCCTATAATTCACCCCTCCACTTT
j_gene: TRBJ1-1; abundance: .; v_gene: TRBV5-4; d_gene: .; CDR3aa: CASSFGQSNTEAFF; CDR3nt: TGTGCCAGCAGCTTCGGACAAAGCAACACTGAAGCTTTCTTT
j_gene: TRBJ1-1; abundance: once; v_gene: TRBV27; d_gene: .; CDR3aa: CASSLLDRFEAFF; CDR3nt: TGTGCCAGCAGTTTATTGGACAGATTTGAAGCTTTCTTT
j_gene: TRBJ1-2; abundance: .; v_gene: TRBV28; d_gene: .; CDR3aa: CASSFVRGAQGYTF; CDR3nt: TGTGCCAGCAGTTTCGTCCGGGGGGCGCAAGGCTACACCTTC
j_gene: TRBJ1-5; abundance: .; v_gene: TRBV6-1; d_gene: TRBD1; CDR3aa: CASSQNRGGNQPQHF; CDR3nt: TGTGCCAGCAGTCAAAACAGGGGTGGCAATCAGCCCCAGCATTTT
j_gene: TRBJ2-3; abundance: .; v_gene: TRBV19; d_gene: .; CDR3aa: CASSIGGSVTNTQYF; CDR3nt: TGTGCCAGTAGTATCGGAGGTTCCGTTACAAATACGCAGTATTTT
j_gene: TRBJ1-1; abundance: .; v_gene: TRBV7-2; d_gene: TRBD1; CDR3aa: CASSFKTGGNTEAFF; CDR3nt: TGTGCCAGCAGCTTCAAGACAGGGGGCAACACTGAAGCTTTCTTT